Presented here are 19 T cell receptor beta chains from one specimen sequenced in a study of cytomegalovirus exposure and HLA in healthy donors (dated by TCRdb to about 2017). Receptors were amplified or captured by the immunoSEQ multiplex PCR assay. The multiplex PCR relied on a mix of 60 forward primers for TCR Vbeta segments and 13 reverse primers for TCR Jbeta segments. Drawn from immuneACCESS, this table holds only the in-frame rearrangements with V and J called that TCRdb kept. Clones are partly lost; checked studies trace under half to an unresolved V gene and leave the rest unexplained. The sample profile shows 100,000 to 150,000 clones; roughly 88% of them were found once. The top ten clonotypes cover 2% to 3% of the sample. Sequencing was carried out using PBMCs. Receptor source: a man in his fifties in good health and CMV-seronegative.

The CDR3 nucleotides read TGTGCCAGCAGAAGGCAGGGGACCTACGAGCAGTACTTC. This encodes CASRRQGTYEQYF. This chain uses TRBV2 with TRBJ2-7; D possibly corresponds to TRBD1 (6 bases). The CDR3 consists of 13 residues. Trimming shortened V by 6 bases and J by 2 bases, and 11 bases separated the two germline ends. Germline-derived CDR1 and CDR2 are SNHLY and FYNNEI.

This chain connects TRBV7-2 to TRBJ2-3; no clear D. Germline assignment: CDR1 SGHTA and CDR2 FQGNSA. The V end was cut by 5 bases, the J end by 1 base, with 16 bases between. This CDR3 contains 16 residues. The CDR3 loop is CASSRPGRAGTDTQYF. Here the CDR3 DNA reads TGTGCCAGCAGCCGACCCGGCCGCGCGGGCACAGATACGCAGTATTTT.

This chain joins TRBV6-5 and TRBJ2-7, with D possibly TRBD1 on 6 matching bases. Deletions cut 7 bases from V and 3 bases from J, with 13 bases between. The germline V gene has CDR1 MNHEY and CDR2 SVGAGI. This CDR3 spans 13 amino acids. The CDR3 is CASTPGRGYEQYF. The DNA of the CDR3 is TGTGCCAGCACCCCGGGCAGGGGCTACGAGCAGTACTTC.

This chain joins TRBV18 and TRBJ2-2; D is uncertain. The CDR3 totals 13 residues. The germline V gene encodes CDR1 KGHSH and CDR2 LQKENI. V gave up 3 bases and J gave up 6 bases, with 8 bases separating them. In DNA form, the CDR3 reads TGTGCCAGCTCACCCGATGCGGCCGGGGAGCTGTTTTTT. Encoded protein: CASSPDAAGELFF. The variable domain in full, with the rest retrieved from reference TRBV18 and TRBJ2-2, is NAGVMQNPRHLVRRRGQEARLRCSPMKGHSHVYWYRQLPEEGLKFMVYLQKENIIDESGMPKERFSAEFPKEGPSILRIQQVVRGDSAAYFCASSPDAAGELFFGEGSRLTVL.

This clone came up once. The chain recombines TRBV30 with TRBJ2-1; maybe TRBD2 (6 bases). Trimming cost V 2 bases and J 1 base, with 12 bases left between them. The germline V gene encodes CDR1 GTSNPN and CDR2 SVGIG (reference sequence). The CDR3 totals 15 residues. This CDR3 reads CAWSTLAGSYNEQFF. Here the CDR3 DNA reads TGTGCCTGGAGTACACTAGCCGGGTCCTACAATGAGCAGTTCTTC.

V is TRBV2 and J is TRBJ2-3, with D tentatively TRBD2 (5 bases). This CDR3 comprises 14 residues. V gave up 10 bases and J gave up 2 bases, with 16 bases separating them. Germline loops: CDR1 SNHLY, CDR2 FYNNEI. The chain's CDR3 is CATSSGLFTDTQYF. As DNA, the CDR3 is TGTGCCACATCCTCAGGACTCTTCACAGATACGCAGTATTTT.

This chain connects TRBV4-1 to TRBJ1-5, with D unresolved. This CDR3 has 16 residues. The germline V gene encodes CDR1 MGHRA and CDR2 YSYEKL. V was clipped by 0 bases and J by 2 bases, with 11 bases between them. The CDR3 loop reads CASSQEDHGGNQPQHF. In nucleotides, the CDR3 is TGCGCCAGCAGCCAAGAGGATCACGGGGGCAATCAGCCCCAGCATTTT.

Turning to this clone: Other DNA sequences from this sample encode an identical CDR3 as well. CDR3 nucleotides: TGTGCCTGGAGTGTGTCAGGGAATGGCTACACCTTC. The encoded protein is CAWSVSGNGYTF. The chain is built from TRBV30 and TRBJ1-2, with D possibly being TRBD1 (5 bases). There are 12 residues in the CDR3. CDR1 and CDR2 (germline): GTSNPN, SVGIG (reference sequence). V shed 0 bases and J shed 6 bases, with 8 bases lying between them.

This sequence joins TRBV11-2 and TRBJ2-7; D is unclear. The CDR3 runs 11 residues. Trimming took 3 bases from V and 5 from J, leaving 5 bases between them. Germline CDR1 SGHAT, CDR2 FQNNGV. In DNA form, the CDR3 reads TGTGCCAGCAGCTTCACACACGAGCAGTACTTC. Protein: CASSFTHEQYF.

The chain couples TRBV18 to TRBJ1-6; D is possibly TRBD1 (6 bases). This CDR3 spans 15 amino acids. The V end lost 0 bases, the J end lost 9 bases, and 12 bases lay between the germline ends. Looked up from germline, CDR1 is KGHSH and CDR2 is LQKENI. CDR3 sequence: CASSPPGGPGSPLHF. CDR3 DNA: TGTGCCAGCTCACCACCCGGGGGGCCTGGTTCACCCCTCCACTTT.

The rearrangement links TRBV5-1 to TRBJ1-3, with 8 bases identical to TRBD1. V was clipped by 4 bases and J by 0 bases; unmatched bases: 6. CDR1 is SGHRS and CDR2 is YFSETQ in the germline V gene. The CDR3 consists of 16 residues. CDR3 nucleotide sequence: TGCGCCAGCAGCCGGACAGGGTTGGTCTCTGGAAACACCATATATTTT. Amino acids: CASSRTGLVSGNTIYF.

This sequence joins TRBV6-6 and TRBJ2-7, with 12 bases fitting TRBD1. V trimming: 0 bases; J trimming: 6 bases; junction bases outside the gene matches: 3. From germline, CDR1 is MNHNY and CDR2 SVGAGI (reference sequence). CDR3 length equals 15 residues. The CDR3 region is CASSYSGQGAGEQYF. The CDR3 DNA reads TGTGCCAGCAGTTACTCGGGACAGGGGGCGGGCGAGCAGTACTTC.

The chain recombines TRBV7-3 with TRBJ2-5; perhaps TRBD2 as D (6 bases). Per the germline V gene, CDR1 is SGHTA and CDR2 is FQGTGA. CDR3 length: 14 residues. The V end was cut by 2 bases, the J end by 5 bases, with 12 bases between. In DNA form, the CDR3 reads TGTGCCAGCAGCTTACTAGCGATGGAGGAGACCCAGTACTTC. Translation gives CASSLLAMEETQYF.

J is TRBJ2-5 and V is TRBV19, with 8 bases aligning to TRBD2. Germline V gene data show CDR1 as LNHDA and CDR2 as SQIVND (reference sequence). The CDR3 totals 15 residues. With V trimmed by 3 bases and J by 4 bases, 7 bases remained unmatched. The CDR3 region has the DNA TGTGCCAGTAGTATCAAAGCGGGGGTCCCAGAGACCCAGTACTTC. Translation gives CASSIKAGVPETQYF.

A few counts support this clone. The chain couples TRBV2 to TRBJ1-1; D is possibly TRBD1 (6 bases). Germline values: CDR1 SNHLY, CDR2 FYNNEI. With 5 bases removed from V and 7 bases from J, the gap between germline ends came to 17 bases. This CDR3 has 14 amino acids. DNA for the CDR3: TGTGCCAGCAGTTGGGACAACACGTACGGTGAAGCTTTCTTT. This gives the protein CASSWDNTYGEAFF.

This chain uses TRBV11-2 with TRBJ1-4; unclear D gene. V lost 6 bases and J lost 4, with 15 bases in between. This CDR3 has 15 residues. The germline gives CDR1 SGHAT, CDR2 FQNNGV. CDR3 sequence (DNA): TGTGCCAGCAGTAACACACTGCTAGTTAATGAAAAACTGTTTTTT. Residues: CASSNTLLVNEKLFF.

The rearrangement links TRBV19 to TRBJ2-7; 11 bases agree with TRBD2. This CDR3 region has 14 residues. The V gene end was trimmed by 6 bases and the J gene end by 4 bases; junction bases not matched to a gene: 5. In germline, CDR1 is LNHDA, CDR2 SQIVND (reference sequence). Here the CDR3 DNA reads TGTGCCAGTAGCACTAGCGGGGGAATTTACGAGCAGTACTTC. It specifies CASSTSGGIYEQYF.

The chain is built from TRBV6-1 and TRBJ1-1; 8 bases fit TRBD1. V was clipped by 1 base and J by 4 bases; unmatched bases: 2. Germline loops: CDR1 MNHNS, CDR2 SASEGT. This CDR3 is 14 amino acids long. The CDR3 DNA reads as TGTGCCAGCAGTGAAGTGGACAGGGTCACTGAAGCTTTCTTT. Its translation: CASSEVDRVTEAFF.

The V call is TRBV5-1, the J call TRBJ1-1; 7 positions match TRBD1. The germline gives CDR1 SGHRS, CDR2 YFSETQ. V was clipped by 4 bases and J by 1 base; unmatched bases: 4. This CDR3 is 14 amino acids long. The CDR3: CASSGAGGNTEAFF. In nucleotides, the CDR3 is TGCGCCAGCAGCGGAGCAGGGGGGAACACTGAAGCTTTCTTT.